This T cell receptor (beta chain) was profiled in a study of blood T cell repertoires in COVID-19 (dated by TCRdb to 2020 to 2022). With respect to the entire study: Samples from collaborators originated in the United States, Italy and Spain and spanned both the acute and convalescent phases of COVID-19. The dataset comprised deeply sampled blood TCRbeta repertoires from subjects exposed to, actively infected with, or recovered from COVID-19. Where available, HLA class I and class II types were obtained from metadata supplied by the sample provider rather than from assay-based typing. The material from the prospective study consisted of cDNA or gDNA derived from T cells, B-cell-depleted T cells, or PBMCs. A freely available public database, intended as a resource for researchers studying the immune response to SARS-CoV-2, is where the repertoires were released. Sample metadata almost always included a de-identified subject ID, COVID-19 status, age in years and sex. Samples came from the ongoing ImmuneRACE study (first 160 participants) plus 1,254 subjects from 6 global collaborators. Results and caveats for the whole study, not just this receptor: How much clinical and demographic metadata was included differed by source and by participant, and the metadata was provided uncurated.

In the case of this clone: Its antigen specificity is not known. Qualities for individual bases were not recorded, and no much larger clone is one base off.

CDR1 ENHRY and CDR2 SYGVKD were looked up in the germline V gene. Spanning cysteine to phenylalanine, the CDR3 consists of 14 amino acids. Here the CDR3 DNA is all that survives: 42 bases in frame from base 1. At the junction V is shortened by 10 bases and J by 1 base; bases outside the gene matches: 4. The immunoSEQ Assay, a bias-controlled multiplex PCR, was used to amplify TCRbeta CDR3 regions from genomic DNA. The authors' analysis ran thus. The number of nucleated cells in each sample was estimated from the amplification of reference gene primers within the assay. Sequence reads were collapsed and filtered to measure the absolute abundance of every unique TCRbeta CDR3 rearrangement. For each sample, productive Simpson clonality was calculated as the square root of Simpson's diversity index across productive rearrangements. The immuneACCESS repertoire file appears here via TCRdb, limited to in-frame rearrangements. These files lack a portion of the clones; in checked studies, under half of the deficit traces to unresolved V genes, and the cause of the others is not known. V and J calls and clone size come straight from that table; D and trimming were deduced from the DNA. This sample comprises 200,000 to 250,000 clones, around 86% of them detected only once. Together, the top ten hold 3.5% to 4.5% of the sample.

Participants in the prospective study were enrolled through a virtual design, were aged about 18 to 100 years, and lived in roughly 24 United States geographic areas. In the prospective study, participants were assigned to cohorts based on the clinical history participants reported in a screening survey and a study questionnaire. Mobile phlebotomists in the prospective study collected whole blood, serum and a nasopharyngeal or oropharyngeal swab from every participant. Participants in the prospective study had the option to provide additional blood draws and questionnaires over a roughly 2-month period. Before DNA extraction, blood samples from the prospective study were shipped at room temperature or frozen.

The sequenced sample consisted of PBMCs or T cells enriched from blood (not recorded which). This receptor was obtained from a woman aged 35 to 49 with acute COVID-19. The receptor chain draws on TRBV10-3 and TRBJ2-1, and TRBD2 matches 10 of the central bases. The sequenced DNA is TGTGCCACAGGGGGACTAGCGTCCTACAATGAGCAGTTCTTC. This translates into CATGGLASYNEQFF.